The T cell receptor beta chain under discussion was sequenced for a study of blood T cell repertoires in COVID-19. The wider study: Samples came from the United States, Italy and Spain, spanning acute and convalescent COVID-19. Sample material is recorded as cDNA or gDNA derived from T cells, B-cell-depleted T cells, or PBMCs.

J gave up 3 bases and V 3 bases, and 6 bases lay outside the gene matches. The CDR3 is 14 residues long. Per germline, CDR1 SGHDT and CDR2 YYEEEE. In the original workflow: For nucleated cells, counts were estimated from reference gene primer amplification. Sequencing used immunoSEQ multiplex PCR; TCRdb keeps in-frame clones, though not all of them. Clonal size and the V and J genes are those of that table, whereas D and trimming came from the DNA. This table holds about 400,000 clones, more than 75% found once. The gene calls are TRBV5-6 and TRBJ2-7; 7 nucleotides line up with TRBD1. Material: peripheral blood. The clonotype comes from a human donor in a cohort sampled during active COVID-19. CDR3 sequence: CASSSLQGRYEQYF. The CDR3, as DNA: TGTGCCAGCAGCTCGCTACAGGGGCGCTACGAGCAGTACTTC.